This entry lists 12 T cell receptor beta chains sequenced from one sample in a study of blood T cell repertoires in COVID-19. Clones were sequenced by immunoSEQ multiplex PCR, and TCRdb holds only the in-frame ones, with some missing. The table has 250,000 or so clones, 90% seen once. The sequenced sample was peripheral blood. The receptors originated from a woman aged 55-69 years with COVID-19, enrolled during active disease.

The V gene is TRBV9, the J gene TRBJ2-7; 7 nucleotides agree with TRBD1. V trimming: 4 bases; J trimming: 0 bases; junction bases outside the gene matches: 13. Per germline, CDR1 SGDLS and CDR2 YYNGEE. The CDR3 extends over 17 amino acids. Written as DNA, the CDR3 is TGTGCCAGCAGCCCTCCCGGGGCAGGGGGTGTCTCCTACGAGCAGTACTTC. Its translation: CASSPPGAGGVSYEQYF.

The chain carries TRBV6-5 and TRBJ2-5, with 12 nucleotides matching TRBD1. Per germline, CDR1 MNHEY and CDR2 SVGAGI. This CDR3 has 15 residues. Trimming at V came to 2 bases and at J to 5 bases, leaving 3 bases not matched to a gene. Here the CDR3 DNA reads TGTGCCAGCAGTTACAGGGGACAGGGGGCCGAGACCCAGTACTTC. Protein sequence: CASSYRGQGAETQYF.

The chain uses TRBV6-6 and TRBJ1-6, with unresolved D. The CDR3 loop spans 13 amino acids. The V gene lost 6 bases and the J gene lost 8 bases, with 11 bases spanning the gap. Germline CDR1 MNHNY, CDR2 SVGAGI (reference sequence). Here the CDR3 DNA reads TGTGCCAGCAGACTGGTTTTGGATTCACCCCTCCACTTT. As protein: CASRLVLDSPLHF.

This clone was seen once. This chain uses TRBV7-3 with TRBJ2-5; 9 bases match TRBD2. V lost 5 bases and J lost 4; bases outside the gene matches: 5. The CDR3 is 14 amino acids. Germline loops: CDR1 SGHTA, CDR2 FQGTGA. CDR3 in DNA: TGTGCCAGCAGCCCCGCGGGGGGGGTAGAGACCCAGTACTTC. Its protein product is CASSPAGGVETQYF. Complete variable domain (other parts from reference TRBV7-3 and TRBJ2-5): GAGVSQTPSNKVTEKGKYVELRCDPISGHTALYWYRQSLGQGPEFLIYFQGTGAADDSGLPNDRFFAVRPEGSVSTLKIQRTERGDSAVYLCASSPAGGVETQYFGPGTRLLVL.

V is TRBV4-3 and J is TRBJ2-5; 11 bases are shared with TRBD2. Trimming removed 4 bases from V and 1 base from J; junction bases left unmatched: 5. CDR3 length: 16 amino acids. Germline values: CDR1 LGHNA, CDR2 YSLEER. The CDR3 loop reads CASSPTSGVPQETQYF. CDR3 nucleotide sequence: TGCGCCAGCAGCCCGACTAGCGGGGTACCCCAAGAGACCCAGTACTTC.

V is TRBV5-5 and J is TRBJ2-7; tentatively, D is TRBD1 (5 bases). Germline V gene sequence: CDR1 SGHKS, CDR2 YYEKEE (reference sequence). V lost 2 bases, J lost 0 bases, and 9 bases lay in between. This CDR3 is 14 amino acids long. The CDR3 nucleotides read TGTGCCAGCAGCTTCAGTGACAGCTCCTACGAGCAGTACTTC. It translates to CASSFSDSSYEQYF. The variable domain in full, with the rest retrieved from reference TRBV5-5 and TRBJ2-7, is DAGVTQSPTHLIKTRGQQVTLRCSPISGHKSVSWYQQVLGQGPQFIFQYYEKEERGRGNFPDRFSARQFPNYSSELNVNALLLGDSALYLCASSFSDSSYEQYFGPGTRLTVT.

This clone was recorded a few times. The chain is built from TRBV6-5 and TRBJ2-7, with D possibly being TRBD2 (5 bases). Per germline, CDR1 MNHEY and CDR2 SVGAGI. CDR3 length: 13 residues. Trimming shortened V by 5 bases and J by 4 bases, and 12 bases separated the two germline ends. CDR3 sequence (DNA): TGTGCCAGCAGTCGGCCGAGGGCATACGAGCAGTACTTC. Protein: CASSRPRAYEQYF.

The J gene is TRBJ1-4, the V gene TRBV4-1, with unresolved D. V was trimmed by 4 bases and J by 7 bases, leaving 19 bases between them. The CDR3 runs to 16 residues. CDR1 MGHRA and CDR2 YSYEKL come from the germline V gene. The CDR3 DNA reads as TGCGCCAGCAGCCTTTCCGGACCCTTTGGGAGTGAAAAACTGTTTTTT. Its protein is CASSLSGPFGSEKLFF.

This chain joins TRBV7-2 and TRBJ1-4; TRBD1 matches at 9 bases. Germline CDR1 is SGHTA and CDR2 is FQGNSA. With 5 bases clipped from V and 10 bases from J, the junction kept 11 bases outside the gene matches. The CDR3 spans 15 residues. The chain's CDR3 is CASSPEDRGRVKLFF. The CDR3, as DNA: TGTGCCAGCAGCCCAGAGGACAGGGGAAGGGTAAAACTGTTTTTT.

CDR3 amino acids: CASSGSGGPNEKLFF. Here the CDR3 DNA reads TGTGCCAGCAGCGGATCAGGGGGCCCTAATGAAAAACTGTTTTTT. This chain joins TRBV9 and TRBJ1-4, with 8 nucleotides matching TRBD1. Germline CDR1 and CDR2: SGDLS and YYNGEE. The CDR3 has 15 residues. V shed 3 bases and J 3 bases; nucleotides not matched to a gene: 4.

The J gene is TRBJ1-1, the V gene TRBV12-3 or TRBV12-4; 7 nucleotides agree with TRBD1. The CDR3 length is 13 residues. V shed 3 bases, J shed 4 bases, and the junction held 2 bases outside the gene matches. CDR3 residues: CASSFGQATEAFF. CDR3 nucleotide sequence: TGTGCCAGCAGTTTTGGACAGGCCACTGAAGCTTTCTTT.

The chain couples TRBV11-2 to TRBJ2-7, with a weak D call TRBD1 (7 bases). Germline values: CDR1 SGHAT, CDR2 FQNNGV. This CDR3 contains 15 residues. V was trimmed by 1 base and J by 5 bases, leaving 15 bases between them. The CDR3 loop reads CASSLAFGGGDEQYF. In DNA form, the CDR3 reads TGTGCCAGCAGCTTAGCCTTCGGAGGGGGCGACGAGCAGTACTTC.